The rows below give T cell receptor beta chains drawn from one sample of a study of T cells in Graves' hyperthyroidism and ophthalmopathy. Using its own MiXCR run on the multiplex PCR reads, TCRdb lists one record per CDR3 protein. In the table there are under 250,000 distinct CDR3 sequences, more than 20% of which are singletons. Input material: blood. The receptors shown here come from a woman aged 40 to 49 with Graves' ophthalmopathy. CDR3s include the opening cysteine and the closing phenylalanine or tryptophan. The D gene is left open where the match is weak. The size field is filled for only some rows; it gives once, few, many or a size class.

cdr3_aa: CAWSGRAETGELFF
cdr3_nt: TGTGCCTGGAGCGGGAGGGCCGAGACCGGGGAGCTGTTTTTT
d_call: TRBD2
clone_size: NA
j_call: TRBJ2-2
v_call: TRBV30

cdr3_aa: CASSPIGQAQPQHF
cdr3_nt: TGTGCCAGCTCACCAATAGGACAGGCACAGCCCCAGCATTTT
d_call: TRBD1
clone_size: many
j_call: TRBJ1-5
v_call: TRBV18

cdr3_aa: CASSYGGNSIQYF
cdr3_nt: TGTGCCAGCAGTTACGGCGGGAATAGCATTCAGTACTTC
d_call: NA
clone_size: many
j_call: TRBJ2-4
v_call: TRBV6-5

cdr3_aa: CASMIAGGRQETQYF
cdr3_nt: TGTGCCAGCATGATAGCGGGAGGCCGCCAAGAGACCCAGTACTTC
d_call: TRBD2
clone_size: NA
j_call: TRBJ2-5
v_call: TRBV6-1

cdr3_aa: CAWRLGSVTNEKLFF
cdr3_nt: TGTGCCTGGCGCTTGGGGAGTGTAACTAATGAAAAACTGTTTTTT
d_call: NA
clone_size: NA
j_call: TRBJ1-4
v_call: TRBV30

cdr3_aa: CASSLMTAYEQYF
cdr3_nt: TGTGCCAGCAGCTTAATGACAGCCTACGAGCAGTACTTC
d_call: NA
clone_size: few
j_call: TRBJ2-7
v_call: TRBV7-9

cdr3_aa: CSVEVTSGRSSYEQYF
cdr3_nt: TGCAGCGTTGAAGTGACTAGCGGGAGAAGCTCCTACGAGCAGTACTTC
d_call: TRBD2
clone_size: NA
j_call: TRBJ2-7
v_call: TRBV29-1

cdr3_aa: CASSLESDGLYGYTF
cdr3_nt: TGTGCCAGCAGCTTAGAGTCTGACGGACTATATGGCTACACCTTC
d_call: NA
clone_size: NA
j_call: TRBJ1-2
v_call: TRBV11-2

cdr3_aa: CSARDWEQGGISNQPQHF
cdr3_nt: TGCAGTGCTAGAGATTGGGAACAGGGTGGGATAAGCAATCAGCCCCAGCATTTT
d_call: NA
clone_size: many
j_call: TRBJ1-5
v_call: TRBV20-1

cdr3_aa: CASSYTGNGYTF
cdr3_nt: TGTGCCAGCAGTTACACGGGGAATGGCTACACCTTC
d_call: NA
clone_size: many
j_call: TRBJ1-2
v_call: TRBV6-5

cdr3_aa: CASGRDRGQETQYF
cdr3_nt: TGTGCCAGCGGCCGGGACAGGGGGCAAGAGACCCAGTACTTC
d_call: TRBD1
clone_size: many
j_call: TRBJ2-5
v_call: TRBV7-2

cdr3_aa: CAWSVPSMNTEAFF
cdr3_nt: TGTGCCTGGAGTGTACCCAGCATGAACACTGAAGCTTTCTTT
d_call: NA
clone_size: NA
j_call: TRBJ1-1
v_call: TRBV30

cdr3_aa: CSVDAGTGTYEQYF
cdr3_nt: TGCAGCGTGGACGCCGGGACAGGGACGTACGAGCAGTACTTC
d_call: TRBD1
clone_size: NA
j_call: TRBJ2-7
v_call: TRBV29-1

cdr3_aa: CASTPGTSGTKTQYF
cdr3_nt: TGTGCCAGCACCCCCGGGACTAGCGGGACGAAGACCCAGTACTTC
d_call: TRBD2
clone_size: many
j_call: TRBJ2-5
v_call: TRBV6-5

cdr3_aa: CSVWAGAGGTYEQYF
cdr3_nt: TGCAGCGTTTGGGCCGGTGCGGGAGGCACCTACGAGCAGTACTTC
d_call: TRBD2
clone_size: many
j_call: TRBJ2-7
v_call: TRBV29-1

cdr3_aa: CSARDTGHSETQYF
cdr3_nt: TGCAGTGCTAGAGATACAGGACATTCAGAGACCCAGTACTTC
d_call: NA
clone_size: many
j_call: TRBJ2-5
v_call: TRBV20-1

cdr3_aa: CASSSTSSRAFF
cdr3_nt: TGTGCCAGCAGCTCAACATCGAGTCGAGCTTTCTTT
d_call: NA
clone_size: many
j_call: TRBJ1-1
v_call: TRBV7-9

cdr3_aa: CASSYSRAGEQYF
cdr3_nt: TGTGCCAGCAGTTACTCCCGGGCGGGCGAGCAGTACTTC
d_call: NA
clone_size: NA
j_call: TRBJ2-7
v_call: TRBV6-5

cdr3_aa: CASSKMGGSYEQYF
cdr3_nt: TGTGCCAGTAGTAAGATGGGGGGCTCCTACGAGCAGTACTTC
d_call: NA
clone_size: many
j_call: TRBJ2-7
v_call: TRBV19

cdr3_aa: CASSRSYNSPLHF
cdr3_nt: TGTGCCAGTTCACGGTCCTATAATTCACCCCTCCACTTT
d_call: NA
clone_size: many
j_call: TRBJ1-6
v_call: TRBV27

cdr3_aa: CASSEREKNYGYTF
cdr3_nt: TGTGCCAGCAGTGAAAGGGAGAAGAACTATGGCTACACCTTC
d_call: NA
clone_size: NA
j_call: TRBJ1-2
v_call: TRBV6-1

cdr3_aa: CASRFDRGEQYF
cdr3_nt: TGTGCCAGCAGATTCGACAGGGGCGAGCAGTACTTC
d_call: TRBD1
clone_size: many
j_call: TRBJ2-7
v_call: TRBV28

cdr3_aa: CSAFSLGRALDNEQFF
cdr3_nt: TGCAGTGCCTTCTCTCTCGGGAGGGCCCTGGACAATGAGCAGTTCTTC
d_call: TRBD2
clone_size: many
j_call: TRBJ2-1
v_call: TRBV20-1

cdr3_aa: CASSLAPGFGYEQYF
cdr3_nt: TGCGCCAGCAGCTTGGCACCGGGTTTTGGTTACGAGCAGTACTTC
d_call: NA
clone_size: many
j_call: TRBJ2-7
v_call: TRBV5-1

cdr3_aa: CASSGLAGATSYEQYF
cdr3_nt: TGTGCCAGCAGCGGACTAGCGGGAGCCACCTCCTACGAGCAGTACTTC
d_call: TRBD2
clone_size: many
j_call: TRBJ2-7
v_call: TRBV2

cdr3_aa: CSASQGNYGYTF
cdr3_nt: TGCAGTGCTAGTCAGGGGAACTATGGCTACACCTTC
d_call: NA
clone_size: many
j_call: TRBJ1-2
v_call: TRBV20-1

cdr3_aa: CATSDPWKTGEGGEQYF
cdr3_nt: TGTGCCACCAGTGATCCCTGGAAGACAGGGGAAGGAGGCGAGCAGTACTTC
d_call: TRBD1
clone_size: NA
j_call: TRBJ2-7
v_call: TRBV24-1

cdr3_aa: CASSWREGTGELFF
cdr3_nt: TGCGCCAGCAGTTGGCGGGAGGGAACCGGGGAGCTGTTTTTT
d_call: TRBD2
clone_size: many
j_call: TRBJ2-2
v_call: TRBV10-1

cdr3_aa: CASRNNGVWYGYTF
cdr3_nt: TGTGCCAGCAGAAACAACGGCGTGTGGTATGGCTACACCTTC
d_call: NA
clone_size: once
j_call: TRBJ1-2
v_call: TRBV6-2/TRBV6-3

cdr3_aa: CATSVGVNTEAFF
cdr3_nt: TGTGCCACCAGCGTAGGCGTGAACACTGAAGCTTTCTTT
d_call: NA
clone_size: NA
j_call: TRBJ1-1
v_call: TRBV15

cdr3_aa: CATRVSHSYEQSF
cdr3_nt: TGTGCCACCAGGGTCAGCCACTCCTACGAGCAGTCCTTC
d_call: NA
clone_size: NA
j_call: TRBJ2-7
v_call: TRBV15

cdr3_aa: CSVTDSPKGAQYF
cdr3_nt: TGCAGCGTTACGGACTCGCCTAAAGGGGCCCAGTACTTC
d_call: NA
clone_size: many
j_call: TRBJ2-5
v_call: TRBV29-1

cdr3_aa: CASSLIGSVMNTEAFF
cdr3_nt: TGTGCCAGCAGTTTAATAGGGTCGGTGATGAACACTGAAGCTTTCTTT
d_call: NA
clone_size: many
j_call: TRBJ1-1
v_call: TRBV28

cdr3_aa: CASSLAGQGANIFGEQYF
cdr3_nt: TGTGCCAGCAGTTTAGCGGGACAGGGGGCTAACATCTTCGGCGAGCAGTACTTC
d_call: TRBD1
clone_size: NA
j_call: TRBJ2-7
v_call: TRBV28

cdr3_aa: CATSSRDRGEQYF
cdr3_nt: TGTGCCACCAGCAGCCGGGACAGGGGGGAGCAGTACTTC
d_call: TRBD1
clone_size: few
j_call: TRBJ2-7
v_call: TRBV15

cdr3_aa: CASSAGTGLTYEQYF
cdr3_nt: TGTGCCAGCAGCGCCGGGACAGGGTTAACCTACGAGCAGTACTTC
d_call: TRBD1
clone_size: many
j_call: TRBJ2-7
v_call: TRBV28

cdr3_aa: CSARSRGRAYNSPLHF
cdr3_nt: TGCAGTGCTAGGTCAAGGGGAAGGGCCTATAATTCACCCCTCCACTTT
d_call: NA
clone_size: many
j_call: TRBJ1-6
v_call: TRBV20-1

cdr3_aa: CASTQEGSYYGYTF
cdr3_nt: TGTGCCAGCACCCAAGAGGGGTCCTATTATGGCTACACCTTC
d_call: NA
clone_size: many
j_call: TRBJ1-2
v_call: TRBV11-2

cdr3_aa: CASSRLRTEAFF
cdr3_nt: TGTGCCAGCAGTCGTCTGAGGACTGAAGCTTTCTTT
d_call: NA
clone_size: NA
j_call: TRBJ1-1
v_call: TRBV12-3/TRBV12-4

cdr3_aa: CASSHGTEDTGELFF
cdr3_nt: TGTGCCAGCAGCCATGGGACGGAAGACACCGGGGAGCTGTTTTTT
d_call: NA
clone_size: many
j_call: TRBJ2-2
v_call: TRBV6-1

cdr3_aa: CATHRGSSEQYF
cdr3_nt: TGTGCCACCCATCGGGGTAGTAGCGAGCAGTACTTC
d_call: NA
clone_size: many
j_call: TRBJ2-7
v_call: TRBV6-2/TRBV6-3

cdr3_aa: CASSYDSRNYGYTF
cdr3_nt: TGTGCCAGCAGCTATGACAGCCGAAACTATGGCTACACCTTC
d_call: NA
clone_size: NA
j_call: TRBJ1-2
v_call: TRBV12-3/TRBV12-4

cdr3_aa: CASSLSSVRGRSGNTIYF
cdr3_nt: TGTGCCAGCAGCTTAAGTTCGGTGCGGGGACGGTCTGGAAACACCATATATTTT
d_call: NA
clone_size: many
j_call: TRBJ1-3
v_call: TRBV11-1

cdr3_aa: CASLFTWGGELSF
cdr3_nt: TGTGCCAGCCTTTTCACCTGGGGCGGGGAGCTGTCTTTT
d_call: NA
clone_size: few
j_call: TRBJ2-2
v_call: TRBV28

cdr3_aa: CASSQGASHPRETQYF
cdr3_nt: TGTGCCAGCAGTCAGGGGGCCAGCCATCCAAGAGAGACCCAGTACTTC
d_call: TRBD1
clone_size: many
j_call: TRBJ2-5
v_call: TRBV12-3/TRBV12-4

cdr3_aa: CAITLGGAGTDTQYF
cdr3_nt: TGTGCCATCACCCTAGGGGGGGCAGGCACAGATACGCAGTATTTT
d_call: NA
clone_size: many
j_call: TRBJ2-3
v_call: TRBV10-3

cdr3_aa: CSAPGEGGQETQYF
cdr3_nt: TGCAGCGCCCCTGGGGAGGGGGGGCAAGAGACCCAGTACTTC
d_call: NA
clone_size: once
j_call: TRBJ2-5
v_call: TRBV29-1

cdr3_aa: CASSQSRTSTYEQYF
cdr3_nt: TGTGCCAGCAGCCAATCGAGGACCTCCACCTACGAGCAGTACTTC
d_call: NA
clone_size: many
j_call: TRBJ2-7
v_call: TRBV11-1

cdr3_aa: CASSLGVGRSTEASF
cdr3_nt: TGTGCCAGCAGTTTAGGGGTAGGGCGGTCCACTGAAGCTTCCTTT
d_call: NA
clone_size: NA
j_call: TRBJ1-1
v_call: TRBV12-3/TRBV12-4

cdr3_aa: CASRTSGQGSYEQYF
cdr3_nt: TGTGCCAGCAGAACATCGGGACAGGGCTCCTACGAGCAGTACTTC
d_call: TRBD1
clone_size: NA
j_call: TRBJ2-7
v_call: TRBV6-1

cdr3_aa: CASSEWSGQGAYQETQYF
cdr3_nt: TGTGCCAGCAGTGAATGGAGTGGGCAGGGAGCGTACCAAGAGACCCAGTACTTC
d_call: NA
clone_size: many
j_call: TRBJ2-5
v_call: TRBV2

cdr3_aa: CSAREDGTEYNSPLHF
cdr3_nt: TGCAGTGCTAGAGAGGATGGGACAGAGTATAATTCACCCCTCCACTTT
d_call: TRBD1
clone_size: many
j_call: TRBJ1-6
v_call: TRBV20-1

cdr3_aa: CASRVDRMNTEAFF
cdr3_nt: TGTGCCAGTAGGGTGGATAGAATGAACACTGAAGCTTTCTTT
d_call: NA
clone_size: NA
j_call: TRBJ1-1
v_call: TRBV19

cdr3_aa: CASSLSYGGKAFF
cdr3_nt: TGTGCCAGCAGTTTAAGCTACGGTGGGAAAGCTTTCTTT
d_call: NA
clone_size: NA
j_call: TRBJ1-1
v_call: TRBV12-3/TRBV12-4

cdr3_aa: CASSLEGPYEQYF
cdr3_nt: TGTGCCAGCAGTTTAGAGGGACCCTACGAGCAGTACTTC
d_call: NA
clone_size: many
j_call: TRBJ2-7
v_call: TRBV12-3/TRBV12-4

cdr3_aa: CASSQYAYGYTF
cdr3_nt: TGTGCCAGCAGCCAATATGCCTATGGCTACACCTTC
d_call: NA
clone_size: many
j_call: TRBJ1-2
v_call: TRBV16

cdr3_aa: CSASGRAYERYF
cdr3_nt: TGCAGTGCTAGCGGGAGGGCCTACGAGCGGTACTTC
d_call: TRBD2
clone_size: many
j_call: TRBJ2-7
v_call: TRBV20-1